One and the same sample provided the 30 T cell receptor beta chains below, sequenced in a study of cytomegalovirus exposure and HLA in healthy donors. The study ran its PCR with 60 Vbeta and 13 Jbeta primers. Assay: immunoSEQ multiplex PCR; the TCRdb copy retains only in-frame clones and omits some. Here the sample spans some 170,000 clones, about 81% being singletons. Sequencing was done on a sample of PBMCs. The receptors stem from a woman aged 18-35 years in good health and CMV-seronegative.

The V call is TRBV28, the J call TRBJ2-7; a possible D gene is TRBD2 (5 bases). CDR3 length: 15 residues. Germline V gene sequence: CDR1 MDHEN, CDR2 SYDVKM. The V and J ends lost 6 bases and 6 bases respectively, with 21 bases between them. The DNA for the CDR3 is TGTGCCAGCAGCCTTCATGGGTCACGACGGGGCGAGCAGTACTTC. It specifies CASSLHGSRRGEQYF.

In its sample, this clone was seen once. The chain links TRBV2 to TRBJ2-7; the match to TRBD1 covers 9 bases. Germline CDR1 reads SNHLY; CDR2 reads FYNNEI. This CDR3 is 14 amino acids long. V lost 8 bases, J lost 2 bases, and 7 bases stayed unmatched. CDR3 DNA sequence: TGTGCCAGCCAAGCTTACAGGGGGCCCTACGAGCAGTACTTC. This gives the protein CASQAYRGPYEQYF.

The chain is built from TRBV9 and TRBJ1-2; D possibly corresponds to TRBD1 (5 bases). Trimming cost V 3 bases and J 4 bases, with 19 bases left between them. CDR1 is SGDLS, CDR2 YYNGEE, per germline. The CDR3 has 16 residues. The CDR3 DNA is TGTGCCAGCAGCGGAGGAGACAGTCAAGGGTTCTATGGCTACACCTTC. This gives the protein CASSGGDSQGFYGYTF. Full variable domain (remainder filled in from reference TRBV9 and TRBJ1-2): DSGVTQTPKHLITATGQRVTLRCSPRSGDLSVYWYQQSLDQGLQFLIQYYNGEERAKGNILERFSAQQFPDLHSELNLSSLELGDSALYFCASSGGDSQGFYGYTFGSGTRLTVV.

V is TRBV9 and J is TRBJ1-6; D possibly corresponds to TRBD1 (6 bases). Germline CDR1 reads SGDLS; CDR2 reads YYNGEE. The ends were cut back, 3 bases at V and 9 bases at J, with 13 bases in the middle. The CDR3 extends over 14 amino acids. This chain's CDR3 is CASSGAGAGSPLHF. The CDR3 DNA sequence: TGTGCCAGCAGCGGAGCAGGGGCAGGTTCACCCCTCCACTTT.

The rearrangement links TRBV2 to TRBJ2-3; 12 bases fit TRBD2. The CDR3 contains 19 residues. The V and J ends lost 0 bases and 0 bases, in that order; junction bases with no gene match: 7. Looked up from germline, CDR1 is SNHLY and CDR2 is FYNNEI. DNA of the CDR3: TGTGCCAGCAGTGAAGCCGCGCTAGCGGGGGGGCTTAGCACAGATACGCAGTATTTT. This encodes CASSEAALAGGLSTDTQYF.

The chain recombines TRBV6-1 with TRBJ1-2; TRBD1 aligns across 10 bases. The germline V gene has CDR1 MNHNS and CDR2 SASEGT. CDR3 length: 15 amino acids. The ends lost 4 bases at V and 4 bases at J; junction bases unmatched: 6. The CDR3 coding sequence is TGTGCCAGCAGTGTCAGGACAGGGGGTGGCTATGGCTACACCTTC. Amino acids: CASSVRTGGGYGYTF.

This rearrangement joins TRBV6-5 to TRBJ1-1; 8 bases fit TRBD1. The CDR3 has 14 residues. V trimming: 2 bases; J trimming: 7 bases; junction bases outside the gene matches: 6. The germline V gene has CDR1 MNHEY and CDR2 SVGAGI. The CDR3 DNA is TGTGCCAGCAGTTACGGACAGGGTTTGAGTGAAGCTTTCTTT. Translating gives CASSYGQGLSEAFF.

The V and J genes are TRBV15 and TRBJ2-7, with 9 bases fitting TRBD1. Germline values: CDR1 LNHNV, CDR2 YYDKDF (reference sequence). V shed 1 base, J shed 12 bases, and the junction held 13 bases outside the gene matches. The CDR3 has 15 residues. The CDR3 is CATSRGTTGTGMGYF. DNA for the CDR3: TGTGCCACCAGCAGAGGTACAACCGGGACAGGGATGGGGTACTTC.

The chain uses TRBV9 and TRBJ1-4, with TRBD1 identical over 9 bases. CDR3 length equals 16 residues. The V gene end was trimmed by 4 bases and the J gene end by 8 bases; junction bases not matched to a gene: 12. Germline values: CDR1 SGDLS, CDR2 YYNGEE. The CDR3, as DNA: TGTGCCAGCAGCCCCCATGGGGGACAGGGACACGAAAAACTGTTTTTT. Residues: CASSPHGGQGHEKLFF. Full variable domain (missing parts from reference TRBV9 and TRBJ1-4): DSGVTQTPKHLITATGQRVTLRCSPRSGDLSVYWYQQSLDQGLQFLIQYYNGEERAKGNILERFSAQQFPDLHSELNLSSLELGDSALYFCASSPHGGQGHEKLFFGSGTQLSVL.

The CDR3 protein is CASSLLLGGARETQYF. The CDR3 nucleotides read TGTGCCAGCAGTTTACTTTTAGGGGGAGCGCGGGAGACCCAGTACTTC. This chain links TRBV28 with TRBJ2-5, with a tentative D call TRBD1 (6 bases). The CDR3 has 16 residues. Germline V gives CDR1 MDHEN, CDR2 SYDVKM. Deletions cut 2 bases from V and 5 bases from J, with 18 bases between.

This chain links TRBV6-5 with TRBJ2-5; TRBD1 agrees at 8 bases. This CDR3 has 16 residues. V gave up 0 bases and J gave up 2 bases; unmatched junction bases: 5. The V gene's germline CDR1 is MNHEY and CDR2 SVGAGI. The CDR3 spells CASSYSGTGVQETQYF. In DNA, the CDR3 is TGTGCCAGCAGTTACTCCGGGACAGGAGTTCAAGAGACCCAGTACTTC.

V usage is TRBV10-3 and J usage is TRBJ1-1, with D possibly TRBD1 on 6 matching bases. The CDR3 loop spans 12 amino acids. CDR1 is ENHRY, CDR2 SYGVKD, per germline. Trimming removed 6 bases at V and 7 bases at J, with 12 bases between. The CDR3 is CAISGNRDEAFF. The CDR3 DNA reads as TGTGCCATCAGCGGTAACAGGGATGAAGCTTTCTTT.

The chain couples TRBV10-3 to TRBJ2-5; tentative D call: TRBD1 (5 bases). The germline V gene has CDR1 ENHRY and CDR2 SYGVKD. V was pared by 1 base and J by 5 bases, with 11 bases between. The CDR3 length is 14 residues. This CDR3 reads CAISELGVGETQYF. The CDR3 coding sequence is TGTGCCATCAGTGAGTTAGGGGTCGGGGAGACCCAGTACTTC.

This rearrangement joins TRBV2 to TRBJ1-1; D is undetermined. V was clipped by 8 bases and J by 0 bases, with 10 bases between them. The CDR3 consists of 13 residues. Germline CDR1 reads SNHLY; CDR2 reads FYNNEI. CDR3 sequence reads: CASGVGVNTEAFF. CDR3 bases: TGTGCCAGCGGGGTCGGGGTGAACACTGAAGCTTTCTTT.

This clone was recorded only once. The chain is built from TRBV6-1 and TRBJ2-7; 7 bases are shared with TRBD1. This CDR3 comprises 15 residues. Losses at the gene ends were 6 bases for V and 0 bases for J; bases not matched to a gene: 8. Germline values: CDR1 MNHNS, CDR2 SASEGT. In DNA form, the CDR3 reads TGTGCCAGCAGGGCAGAGACAGGGAGCTCCTACGAGCAGTACTTC. Protein product: CASRAETGSSYEQYF.

The V and J genes are TRBV18 and TRBJ2-7; no clear D. The germline gives CDR1 KGHSH, CDR2 LQKENI. This CDR3 has 13 amino acids. Deletions cut 3 bases from V and 2 bases from J, with 8 bases between. For the CDR3, the DNA is TGTGCCAGCTCACCTGGGCCTACCTACGAGCAGTACTTC. Protein: CASSPGPTYEQYF.

This clone was counted a single time. The V and J genes are TRBV5-4 and TRBJ1-6; D remains ambiguous. Germline CDR1 SGHNT, CDR2 YYREEE (reference sequence). This CDR3 has 13 amino acids. Trimming removed 0 bases at V and 6 bases at J, with 4 bases between. CDR3 amino acids: CASSLVLNSPLHF. The CDR3 region has the DNA TGTGCCAGCAGCTTGGTCCTTAATTCACCCCTCCACTTT.

V is TRBV2 and J is TRBJ2-1, with 7 bases that match TRBD2. V shed 7 bases and J 2 bases; nucleotides not matched to a gene: 8. The CDR3 sequence is 15 residues long. From germline, CDR1 is SNHLY and CDR2 FYNNEI. CDR3 in DNA: TGTGCCAGCATCGTGGGACTATCTGCCTACAATGAGCAGTTCTTC. Translated, it gives CASIVGLSAYNEQFF. The full variable domain, with the rest looked up from reference TRBV2 and TRBJ2-1, is EPEVTQTPSHQVTQMGQEVILRCVPISNHLYFYWYRQILGQKVEFLVSFYNNEISEKSEIFDDQFSVERPDGSNFTLKIRSTKLEDSAMYFCASIVGLSAYNEQFFGPGTRLTVL.

Points on this clone: Compared with germline, one end of the junction differs, possibly owing to a read error. The V call is TRBV7-9, the J call TRBJ2-7, with D possibly TRBD1 on 6 matching bases. The CDR3 runs 14 residues. Germline lookup yields CDR1 SEHNR and CDR2 FQNEAQ (reference sequence). CDR3 in amino acids: CSSSLKQGPHEQYF. As DNA, the CDR3 is TGTTCCAGCAGCTTAAAACAGGGTCCCCACGAGCAGTACTTC.

The V and J genes are TRBV19 and TRBJ1-2; maybe TRBD1 (5 bases). The germline V and J ends were trimmed by 4 bases and 5 bases, with 11 bases remaining between them. The CDR3 has 13 residues. CDR1 LNHDA and CDR2 SQIVND come from the germline V gene (reference sequence). CDR3 sequence reads: CASSTQGGYGYTF. The DNA of the CDR3 is TGTGCCAGTAGTACGCAGGGAGGGTATGGCTACACCTTC.

The V gene is TRBV28, the J gene TRBJ1-5, with D perhaps matching TRBD1 (5 bases). There are 14 residues in the CDR3. The V gene lost 10 bases and the J gene lost 5 bases, with 18 bases spanning the gap. From germline, CDR1 is MDHEN and CDR2 SYDVKM. CDR3 DNA: TGTGCCACCGACCCCGTAGGGGTCCATCAGCCCCAGCATTTT. It encodes CATDPVGVHQPQHF. Full variable domain (rest looked up from reference TRBV28 and TRBJ1-5): DVKVTQSSRYLVKRTGEKVFLECVQDMDHENMFWYRQDPGLGLRLIYFSYDVKMKEKGDIPEGYSVSREKKERFSLILESASTNQTSMYLCATDPVGVHQPQHFGDGTRLSIL.

The chain employs TRBV7-7 and TRBJ2-5; possible D gene TRBD2, 6 bases. V shed 5 bases and J shed 1 base, with 14 bases lying between them. The germline V gene has CDR1 SSHAT and CDR2 FNYEAQ (reference sequence). The CDR3 length is 15 residues. The CDR3 nucleotides read TGTGCCAGCAGCGCCTCCGGGGGTGTCCAAGAGACCCAGTACTTC. This gives the protein CASSASGGVQETQYF.

This clone has just a few counts. The rearrangement uses TRBV4-2 and TRBJ1-4, with no clear D. There are 11 residues in the CDR3. Per germline, CDR1 LGHNA and CDR2 YNFKEQ. V lost 1 base and J lost 14, with 8 bases in between. CDR3 DNA sequence: TGTGCCAGCAGCCAAGCTCAGGTTCTGTTTTTT. Protein: CASSQAQVLFF.

In its sample, this clone was seen a few times. The chain links TRBV5-6 to TRBJ2-5, with D possibly being TRBD2 (6 bases). CDR3 size: 14 residues. The germline V and J ends were trimmed by 4 bases and 5 bases, with 15 bases remaining between them. In germline, CDR1 is SGHDT, CDR2 YYEEEE. The CDR3: CASSAIAGSETQYF. The DNA for the CDR3 is TGTGCCAGCAGCGCTATAGCCGGGAGTGAGACCCAGTACTTC.

The chain is built from TRBV7-9 and TRBJ2-7, with 12 positions matching TRBD2. CDR3 size: 15 residues. The V and J ends lost 5 bases and 4 bases, in that order; junction bases with no gene match: 6. Germline assignment: CDR1 SEHNR and CDR2 FQNEAQ (reference sequence). CDR3 coding DNA: TGTGCCAGCAGCCGCTCGACTAGCGGGAGTTACGAGCAGTACTTC. Protein: CASSRSTSGSYEQYF.

The V gene is TRBV19, the J gene TRBJ2-7, with a possible D match to TRBD1 (5 bases). Germline values: CDR1 LNHDA, CDR2 SQIVND (reference sequence). Deletions cut 3 bases from V and 3 bases from J, with 12 bases between. This CDR3 spans 14 amino acids. In DNA form, the CDR3 reads TGTGCCAGTAGTATTTATACAGGAGACTACGAGCAGTACTTC. Its protein is CASSIYTGDYEQYF.

The rearrangement links TRBV7-9 to TRBJ2-7; TRBD2 matches 13 bases. Germline V gives CDR1 SEHNR, CDR2 FQNEAQ (reference sequence). V shed 7 bases and J 2 bases; nucleotides not matched to a gene: 5. This CDR3 spans 15 amino acids. The CDR3 sequence: CASTLGLAGAYEQYF. CDR3 nucleotide sequence: TGTGCCAGCACCCTTGGACTAGCGGGAGCCTACGAGCAGTACTTC.

V gene TRBV7-9 combines with J gene TRBJ1-5; TRBD1 matches 7 bases. The V segment lost 6 bases and the J segment 3 bases; nucleotides outside the gene matches: 8. CDR3 length: 15 residues. The germline CDR1 and CDR2 sequences are SEHNR and FQNEAQ (reference sequence). The DNA of the CDR3 is TGTGCCAGCAGTCCCGCGGGACAGCTCAATCAGCCCCAGCATTTT. It yields the protein CASSPAGQLNQPQHF.

This rearrangement joins TRBV6-6 to TRBJ1-2; D possibly corresponds to TRBD1 (6 bases). Trimming took off 2 bases at V and 5 bases at J, with 9 bases between the two ends. CDR1 and CDR2 (germline): MNHNY, SVGAGI (reference sequence). This CDR3 region has 13 residues. CDR3: CASSYLQGYGYTF. CDR3 coding DNA: TGTGCCAGCAGTTACCTACAGGGTTATGGCTACACCTTC.

This chain uses TRBV18 with TRBJ1-1; 7 nucleotides match TRBD1. Germline V gene data show CDR1 as KGHSH and CDR2 as LQKENI. V was pared by 3 bases and J by 3 bases, with 4 bases of the junction left unmatched. The CDR3 totals 14 residues. The CDR3 region has the DNA TGTGCCAGCTCACCGAGGGGGCTGGACACTGAAGCTTTCTTT. Translating it yields CASSPRGLDTEAFF.